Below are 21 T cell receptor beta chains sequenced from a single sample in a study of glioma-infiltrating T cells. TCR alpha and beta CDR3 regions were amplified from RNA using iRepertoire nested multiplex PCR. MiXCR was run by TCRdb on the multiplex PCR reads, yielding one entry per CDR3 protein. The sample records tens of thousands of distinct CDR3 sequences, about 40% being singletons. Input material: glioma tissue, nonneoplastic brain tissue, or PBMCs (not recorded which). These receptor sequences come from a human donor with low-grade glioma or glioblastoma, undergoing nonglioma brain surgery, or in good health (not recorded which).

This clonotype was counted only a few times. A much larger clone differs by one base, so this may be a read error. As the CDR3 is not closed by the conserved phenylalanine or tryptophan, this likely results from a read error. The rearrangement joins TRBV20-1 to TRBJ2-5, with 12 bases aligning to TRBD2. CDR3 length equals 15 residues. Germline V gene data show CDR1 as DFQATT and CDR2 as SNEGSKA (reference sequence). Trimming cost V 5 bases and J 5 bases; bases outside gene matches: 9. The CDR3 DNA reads TGCAGTGCTGAAGGACTAGCGGGGTCGGGGGAGACCCAGTACCTC. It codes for CSAEGLAGSGETQYL.

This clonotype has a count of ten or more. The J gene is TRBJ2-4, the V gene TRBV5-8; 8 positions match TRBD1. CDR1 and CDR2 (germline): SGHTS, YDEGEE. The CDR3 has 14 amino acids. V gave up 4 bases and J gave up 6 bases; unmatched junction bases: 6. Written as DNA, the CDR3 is TGTGCCAGCAGCCGGACAGGGTCGGCAAACATTCAGTACTTC. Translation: CASSRTGSANIQYF.

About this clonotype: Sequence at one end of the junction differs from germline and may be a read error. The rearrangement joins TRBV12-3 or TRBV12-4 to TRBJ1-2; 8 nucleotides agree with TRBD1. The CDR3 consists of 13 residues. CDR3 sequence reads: CASRPTGEYGFTF. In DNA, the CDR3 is TGTGCCAGCCGCCCGACAGGGGAATATGGCTTCACCTTC.

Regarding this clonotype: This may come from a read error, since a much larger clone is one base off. The CDR3 is CASITGTTGGEAFF. The CDR3 DNA reads TGTGCCAGCATTACCGGGACCACCGGGGGTGAAGCTTTCTTT. The J gene is TRBJ1-1, the V gene TRBV2; tentatively, D is TRBD1 (5 bases). This CDR3 has 14 amino acids. Between the trimmed V and J ends, which lost 7 bases and 7 bases, there was a span of 19 bases. The germline gives CDR1 SNHLY, CDR2 FYNNEI.

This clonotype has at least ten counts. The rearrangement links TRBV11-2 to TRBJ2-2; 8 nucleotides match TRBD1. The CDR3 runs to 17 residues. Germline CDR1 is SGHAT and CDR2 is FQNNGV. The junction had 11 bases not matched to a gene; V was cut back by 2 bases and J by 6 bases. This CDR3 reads CASSLNDRGQGAGELFF. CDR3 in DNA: TGTGCCAGCAGCTTAAATGATCGAGGACAGGGTGCCGGGGAGCTGTTTTTT.

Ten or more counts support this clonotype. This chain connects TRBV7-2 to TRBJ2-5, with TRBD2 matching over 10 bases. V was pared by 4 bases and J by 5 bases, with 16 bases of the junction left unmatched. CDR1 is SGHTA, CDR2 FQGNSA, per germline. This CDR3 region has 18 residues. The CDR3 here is CASSYHLSGRARDETQYF. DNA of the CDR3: TGTGCCAGCAGCTACCACCTAAGCGGGAGGGCCAGGGACGAGACCCAGTACTTC.

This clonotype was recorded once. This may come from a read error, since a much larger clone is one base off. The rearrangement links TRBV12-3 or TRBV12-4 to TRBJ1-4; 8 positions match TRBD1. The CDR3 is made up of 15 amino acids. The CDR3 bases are TGTGCCAGCAGTTTAGACTGGACAGGGTTTGAAAAAGTGTTTTTT. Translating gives CASSLDWTGFEKVFF.

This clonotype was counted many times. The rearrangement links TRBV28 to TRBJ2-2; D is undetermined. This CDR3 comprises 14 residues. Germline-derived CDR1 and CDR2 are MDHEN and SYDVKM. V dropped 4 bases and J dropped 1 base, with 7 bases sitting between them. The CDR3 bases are TGTGCCAGCAGTTCCGGCAGGAACACCGGGGAGCTGTTTTTT. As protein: CASSSGRNTGELFF.

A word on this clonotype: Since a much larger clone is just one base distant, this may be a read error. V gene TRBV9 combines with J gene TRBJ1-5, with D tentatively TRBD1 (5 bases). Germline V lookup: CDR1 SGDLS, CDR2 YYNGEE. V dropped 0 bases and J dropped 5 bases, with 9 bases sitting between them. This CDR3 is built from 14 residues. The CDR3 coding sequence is TGTGCCAGCAGCGTAGGTCTGGGGGATCAGCCCCAGCATTTT. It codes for CASSVGLGDQPQHF.

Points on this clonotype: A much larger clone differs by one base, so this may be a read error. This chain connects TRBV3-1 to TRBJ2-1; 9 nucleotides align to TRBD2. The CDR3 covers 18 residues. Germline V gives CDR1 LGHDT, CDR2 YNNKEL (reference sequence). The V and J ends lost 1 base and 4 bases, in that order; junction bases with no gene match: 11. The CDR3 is CASSQGTQASGIYNEQFF. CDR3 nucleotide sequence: TGTGCCAGCAGCCAAGGTACGCAGGCTAGCGGGATATACAATGAGCAGTTCTTC.

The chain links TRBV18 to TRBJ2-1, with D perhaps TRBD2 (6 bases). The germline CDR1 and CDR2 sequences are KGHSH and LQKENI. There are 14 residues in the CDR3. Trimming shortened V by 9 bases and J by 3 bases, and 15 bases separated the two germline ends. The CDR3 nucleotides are TGTGCCAGATCATCAAGGGGAGGCTACAATGAGCAGTTCTTC. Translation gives CARSSRGGYNEQFF.

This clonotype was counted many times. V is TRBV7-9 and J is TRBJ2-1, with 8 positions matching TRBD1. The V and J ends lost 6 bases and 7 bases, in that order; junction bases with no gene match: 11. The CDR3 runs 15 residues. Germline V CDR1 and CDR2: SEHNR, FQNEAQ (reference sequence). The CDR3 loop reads CASSWGTGGSNEQFF. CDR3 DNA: TGTGCCAGCAGTTGGGGGACAGGCGGGTCGAATGAGCAGTTCTTC.

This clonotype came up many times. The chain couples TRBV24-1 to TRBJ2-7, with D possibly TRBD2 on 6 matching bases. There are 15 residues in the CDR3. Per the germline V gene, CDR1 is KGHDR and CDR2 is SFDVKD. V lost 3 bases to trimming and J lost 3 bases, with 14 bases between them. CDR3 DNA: TGTGCCACCAGTGATGGAGGGGATGGTAGCTACGAGCAGTACTTC. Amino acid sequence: CATSDGGDGSYEQYF.

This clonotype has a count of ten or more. CDR3 residues: CASSPPPPSGKNNEQFF. CDR3 bases: TGTGCCAGTAGTCCCCCCCCCCCTAGCGGGAAGAACAATGAGCAGTTCTTC. The chain uses TRBV19 and TRBJ2-1, with 9 nucleotides matching TRBD2. This CDR3 contains 17 residues. Germline assignment: CDR1 LNHDA and CDR2 SQIVND (reference sequence). V lost 5 bases to trimming and J lost 5 bases; unmatched junction nucleotides: 13.

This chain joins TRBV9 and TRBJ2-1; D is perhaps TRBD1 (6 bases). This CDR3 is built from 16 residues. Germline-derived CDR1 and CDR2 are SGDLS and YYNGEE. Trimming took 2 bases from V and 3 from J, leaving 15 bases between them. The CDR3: CASSVYSGGFYNEQFF. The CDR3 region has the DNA TGTGCCAGCAGCGTGTATAGTGGGGGCTTCTACAATGAGCAGTTCTTC.

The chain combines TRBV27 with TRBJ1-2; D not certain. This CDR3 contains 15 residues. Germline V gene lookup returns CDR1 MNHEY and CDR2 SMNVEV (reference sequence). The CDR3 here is CVSSLDGSLGYGYTF. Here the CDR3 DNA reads TGTGTTAGCAGTTTGGACGGCAGCTTGGGGTATGGCTACACCTTC.

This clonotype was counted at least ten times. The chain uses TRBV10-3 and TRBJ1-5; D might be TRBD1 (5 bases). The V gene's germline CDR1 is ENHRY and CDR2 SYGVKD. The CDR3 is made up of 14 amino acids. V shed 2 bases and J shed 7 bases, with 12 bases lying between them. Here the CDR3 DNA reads TGTGCCATCAGTGAGGGGACCTGGGGCCAGCCCCAGCATTTT. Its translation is CAISEGTWGQPQHF.

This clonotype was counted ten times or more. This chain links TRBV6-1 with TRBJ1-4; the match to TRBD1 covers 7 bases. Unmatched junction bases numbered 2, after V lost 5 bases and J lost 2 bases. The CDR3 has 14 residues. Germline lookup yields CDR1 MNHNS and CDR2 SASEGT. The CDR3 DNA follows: TGTGCCAGCAGTACAGGGGCCACTAATGAAAAACTGTTTTTT. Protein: CASSTGATNEKLFF.

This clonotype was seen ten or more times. CDR3 sequence: CASKADVLFGGYTF. The CDR3 DNA reads as TGTGCCAGCAAAGCGGATGTACTCTTTGGTGGCTACACCTTC. The gene calls are TRBV6-4 and TRBJ1-2, with no clear D. V lost 7 bases and J 7 bases, leaving 19 bases between the germline ends. Germline V CDR1 and CDR2: MRHNA, SNTAGT. This CDR3 contains 14 residues.

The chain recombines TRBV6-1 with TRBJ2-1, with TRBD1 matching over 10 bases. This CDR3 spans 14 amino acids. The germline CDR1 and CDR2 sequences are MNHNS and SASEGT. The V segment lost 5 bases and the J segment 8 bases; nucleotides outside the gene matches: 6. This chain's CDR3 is CASSIGTGEHEQFF. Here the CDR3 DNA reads TGTGCCAGCAGTATCGGGACAGGGGAACATGAGCAGTTCTTC.

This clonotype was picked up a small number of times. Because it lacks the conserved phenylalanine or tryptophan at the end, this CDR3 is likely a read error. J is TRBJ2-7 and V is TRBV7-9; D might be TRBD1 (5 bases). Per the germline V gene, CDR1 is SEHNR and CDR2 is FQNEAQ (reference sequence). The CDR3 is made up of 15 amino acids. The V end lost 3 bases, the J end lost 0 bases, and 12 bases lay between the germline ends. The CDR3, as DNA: TGTGCCAGCAGCTTTAAGGGCGACAGCTCCTACGAGCAGTACCTC. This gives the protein CASSFKGDSSYEQYL.